What follows are 30 T cell receptor beta chains derived from one specimen sequenced in a study of PD-L1 blockade in urothelial cancer. Here immunoSEQ multiplex PCR was the method, and the copy in TCRdb shows in-frame clones only, minus some. The sample lists fewer than 50,000 clones, about 85% occurring once. The source was PBMCs, collected around atezolizumab (anti-PD-L1) treatment. These receptors came from a man aged 60 to 75 with urothelial cancer.

The chain uses TRBV28 and TRBJ2-6; D possibly corresponds to TRBD2 (5 bases). Germline loops: CDR1 MDHEN, CDR2 SYDVKM. V was trimmed by 1 base and J by 1 base, leaving 5 bases between them. CDR3 size: 15 residues. CDR3 sequence (DNA): TGTGCCAGCAGTTTATTAGCGTCTGGGGCCAACGTCCTGACTTTC. Protein: CASSLLASGANVLTF.

J is TRBJ2-7 and V is TRBV2; 9 bases agree with TRBD1. There are 15 residues in the CDR3. With V trimmed by 4 bases and J by 3 bases, 7 bases remained unmatched. Per germline, CDR1 SNHLY and CDR2 FYNNEI. CDR3 sequence: CASSGGTGSSYEQYF. The DNA for the CDR3 is TGTGCCAGCAGTGGGGGGACAGGGAGTAGCTACGAGCAGTACTTC.

This rearrangement joins TRBV25-1 to TRBJ2-5; D may be TRBD1 (5 bases). TRBJ2-7 matches the DNA end more closely, so the J call is doubtful. The CDR3 has 14 residues. Germline lookup yields CDR1 MGHDK and CDR2 SYGVNS. CDR3 protein: CASSDSGYTYEQYF. The CDR3 DNA reads as TGTGCCAGCAGTGATTCAGGGTACACCTACGAGCAGTACTTC.

The V gene is TRBV2, the J gene TRBJ2-3; 7 positions agree with TRBD2. The CDR3 is 15 residues long. Germline loops: CDR1 SNHLY, CDR2 FYNNEI. Trimming cost V 6 bases and J 1 base; bases outside gene matches: 7. CDR3 DNA sequence: TGTGCCAGCAGGGGGAGGGAGGACGGCACAGATACGCAGTATTTT. Translating gives CASRGREDGTDTQYF.

V usage is TRBV27 and J usage is TRBJ1-2; D perhaps matches TRBD1 (6 bases). The germline CDR1 and CDR2 sequences are MNHEY and SMNVEV (reference sequence). The CDR3 runs 14 residues. The V end was cut by 11 bases, the J end by 5 bases, with 21 bases between. The CDR3 region has the DNA TGTGCCGATGGGGGGGGGCGGCCCCTTTATGGCTACACCTTC. This encodes CADGGGRPLYGYTF.

The chain carries TRBV4-1 and TRBJ2-1; 7 bases line up with TRBD2. Losses at the gene ends were 3 bases for V and 3 bases for J; bases not matched to a gene: 11. Germline CDR1 and CDR2: MGHRA and YSYEKL. CDR3 size: 17 residues. The CDR3 DNA reads TGCGCCAGCAGCCAGGACCCGTGGGGGGGGGACTACAATGAGCAGTTCTTC. Its translation: CASSQDPWGGDYNEQFF.

This chain joins TRBV7-2 and TRBJ2-1, with D possibly TRBD2 on 7 matching bases. There are 14 residues in the CDR3. Per germline, CDR1 SGHTA and CDR2 FQGNSA. Trimming cost V 6 bases and J 1 base, with 10 bases left between them. The CDR3 coding sequence is TGTGCCAGCAGAGGGGGGGGATCCTACAATGAGCAGTTCTTC. It codes for CASRGGGSYNEQFF.

This clone was observed a few times. The chain uses TRBV28 and TRBJ1-6; a possible D gene is TRBD1 (5 bases). This CDR3 contains 15 residues. Trimming removed 3 bases at V and 7 bases at J, with 13 bases between. The germline V gene encodes CDR1 MDHEN and CDR2 SYDVKM. The DNA of the CDR3 is TGTGCCAGCAGTTTCCAGGGCGGAGTAAATTCACCCCTCCACTTT. Residues: CASSFQGGVNSPLHF.

This clone was seen only once. The chain is built from TRBV19 and TRBJ2-3; 11 bases fit TRBD2. V shed 3 bases and J 4 bases; nucleotides not matched to a gene: 6. Germline CDR1 is LNHDA and CDR2 is SQIVND (reference sequence). This CDR3 has 16 residues. This CDR3 reads CASSILSGGVPDTQYF. The CDR3 DNA reads TGTGCCAGTAGTATTCTTAGCGGGGGGGTACCAGATACGCAGTATTTT.

Regarding this clone: An end of the junction does not agree with germline; a read error may underlie this. Different DNA sequences within this sample yield the same CDR3. This sequence joins TRBV4-3 and TRBJ2-7, with 7 bases lining up with TRBD1. The germline gives CDR1 LGHNA, CDR2 YSLEER. The length of the CDR3 is 17 residues. The CDR3 DNA follows: TGCGCCAGCAGCCAAGTTTACGCTCCGGGACAGCCTTACGAACAGTACTTC. Protein sequence: CASSQVYAPGQPYEQYF.

V gene TRBV4-3 combines with J gene TRBJ2-2; D is undetermined. Germline CDR1 is LGHNA and CDR2 is YSLEER. The CDR3 length is 17 residues. Trimming left V 1 base short and J 1 base short, with 13 bases between. In DNA form, the CDR3 reads TGCGCCAGCAGCCAAGCTCCAGGCCCCCGGAACACCGGGGAGCTGTTTTTT. As protein: CASSQAPGPRNTGELFF.

V gene TRBV5-1 combines with J gene TRBJ1-4; maybe TRBD1 (5 bases). This CDR3 has 15 residues. V lost 0 bases, J lost 8 bases, and 14 bases lay in between. Germline V lookup: CDR1 SGHRS, CDR2 YFSETQ. The CDR3 bases are TGCGCCAGCAGCTTGGCGGGGGACCTGGGGGAAAAACTGTTTTTT. This codes for CASSLAGDLGEKLFF.

V gene TRBV19 combines with J gene TRBJ1-1, with 10 bases matching TRBD1. Germline lookup yields CDR1 LNHDA and CDR2 SQIVND (reference sequence). The J segment lost 4 bases and the V segment lost 5 bases, leaving 13 bases of the junction unmatched. The CDR3 covers 17 residues. DNA for the CDR3: TGTGCCAGTAGTCCTATGGGGACAGGGGTTGGGAGCACTGAAGCTTTCTTT. It codes for CASSPMGTGVGSTEAFF.

This clone was seen a single time. The chain joins TRBV6-5 to TRBJ2-2; perhaps TRBD1 as D (5 bases). V was trimmed by 6 bases and J by 5 bases, leaving 13 bases between them. The CDR3 has 14 amino acids. Germline loops: CDR1 MNHEY, CDR2 SVGAGI. CDR3 in DNA: TGTGCCAGCAGCCTACAGGCTAGGACCGGGGAGCTGTTTTTT. It yields the protein CASSLQARTGELFF.

The chain joins TRBV27 to TRBJ2-1; 7 bases fit TRBD2. J was trimmed by 7 bases and V by 5 bases; bases with no gene match: 11. Germline CDR1 MNHEY, CDR2 SMNVEV (reference sequence). This CDR3 has 15 residues. As DNA, the CDR3 is TGTGCCAGCAGTCCAGAGCGGGGCCTTTGGAATGAGCAGTTCTTC. This sequence encodes CASSPERGLWNEQFF.

As DNA, the CDR3 is TGTGCCAGCAGTTACGGGGTAGCGGGGGGCGTGGAGACCCAGTACTTC. Translation: CASSYGVAGGVETQYF. The V gene is TRBV6-6, the J gene TRBJ2-5, with TRBD2 matching 10 bases. V was pared by 2 bases and J by 5 bases, with 8 bases of the junction left unmatched. Germline V lookup: CDR1 MNHNY, CDR2 SVGAGI (reference sequence). The CDR3 consists of 16 residues.

This chain connects TRBV7-6 to TRBJ2-7, with D perhaps matching TRBD2 (6 bases). Germline loops: CDR1 SGHVS, CDR2 FNYEAQ. V gave up 4 bases and J gave up 5 bases, with 6 bases separating them. This CDR3 is 11 amino acids long. The CDR3 DNA reads as TGTGCCAGCAGCTGGGGGGACGAGCAGTACTTC. Protein: CASSWGDEQYF. Together with reference TRBV7-6 and TRBJ2-7, the CDR3 gives the full variable domain: GAGVSQSPRYKVTKRGQDVALRCDPISGHVSLYWYRQALGQGPEFLTYFNYEAQQDKSGLPNDRFSAERPEGSISTLTIQRTEQRDSAMYRCASSWGDEQYFGPGTRLTVT.

CDR3 sequence (DNA): TGTGCCAGTAGTATCCGGGACAGTACTGGAAACACCATATATTTT. Translation gives CASSIRDSTGNTIYF. The V call is TRBV19, the J call TRBJ1-3; TRBD1 matches at 7 bases. The V gene's germline CDR1 is LNHDA and CDR2 SQIVND (reference sequence). The CDR3 extends over 15 amino acids. V gave up 3 bases and J gave up 2 bases; unmatched junction bases: 4.

A word on this clone: This same CDR3 is encoded by further DNA sequences in the sample. The V and J genes are TRBV7-9 and TRBJ1-5; D gene ambiguous. Germline V gene sequence: CDR1 SEHNR, CDR2 FQNEAQ (reference sequence). This CDR3 comprises 14 residues. The V end lost 1 base, the J end lost 3 bases, and 7 bases lay between the germline ends. The CDR3 loop is CASSLDGFNQPQHF. DNA of the CDR3: TGTGCCAGCAGCTTAGACGGTTTCAATCAGCCCCAGCATTTT.

V is TRBV11-3 and J is TRBJ2-7, with D tentatively TRBD2 (7 bases). Trimming removed 6 bases from V and 2 bases from J, with 17 bases in between. CDR1 and CDR2 from the germline V gene are SGHNT and YENEEA. The CDR3 has 15 amino acids. The CDR3 region is CASSPGGGHTYEQYF. In nucleotides, the CDR3 is TGTGCCAGCAGTCCCGGCGGGGGCCATACCTACGAGCAGTACTTC.

The chain joins TRBV7-2 to TRBJ1-1; possibly TRBD1 for D (5 bases). V lost 1 base, J lost 6 bases, and 12 bases lay in between. The germline gives CDR1 SGHTA, CDR2 FQGNSA. CDR3 length: 14 residues. The CDR3 DNA reads TGTGCCAGCAGCTTAGTATCGGGGGGAGCTGAAGCTTTCTTT. It specifies CASSLVSGGAEAFF. Filled out from reference TRBV7-2 and TRBJ1-1, the complete variable domain reads GAGVSQSPSNKVTEKGKDVELRCDPISGHTALYWYRQSLGQGLEFLIYFQGNSAPDKSGLPSDRFSAERTGGSVSTLTIQRTQQEDSAVYLCASSLVSGGAEAFFGQGTRLTVV.

The chain recombines TRBV7-9 with TRBJ1-2; a weak D match, TRBD1 (5 bases). CDR1 and CDR2 from the germline V gene are SEHNR and FQNEAQ (reference sequence). V lost 5 bases to trimming and J lost 9 bases, with 13 bases between them. The CDR3 runs 12 residues. Here the CDR3 reads CASSLQGESYTF. CDR3 bases: TGTGCCAGCAGCCTCCAAGGGGAAAGCTACACCTTC.

The rearrangement links TRBV30 to TRBJ2-7; D may be TRBD1 (6 bases). Between the trimmed V and J ends, which lost 0 bases and 2 bases, there was a span of 8 bases. CDR1 and CDR2 (germline): GTSNPN, SVGIG (reference sequence). The CDR3 spans 13 residues. The CDR3 DNA reads TGTGCCTGGAGTGTACAGGGCCCCTACGAGCAGTACTTC. Its translation is CAWSVQGPYEQYF.

The chain combines TRBV28 with TRBJ2-6; TRBD1 agrees at 8 bases. The CDR3 has 17 amino acids. The V gene's germline CDR1 is MDHEN and CDR2 SYDVKM. The ends lost 5 bases at V and 2 bases at J; junction bases unmatched: 8. This CDR3 reads CASSDRGPSPGANVLTF. The CDR3 DNA follows: TGTGCCAGCAGTGACAGGGGCCCATCCCCTGGGGCCAACGTCCTGACTTTC.

The CDR3 region is CASSLAGERTIHGYTF. The CDR3 DNA sequence: TGTGCCAGCAGCTTAGCGGGGGAGCGGACTATCCATGGCTACACCTTC. The chain uses TRBV7-9 and TRBJ1-2; TRBD1 is a possible D gene (5 bases). Germline V gene lookup returns CDR1 SEHNR and CDR2 FQNEAQ (reference sequence). The CDR3 contains 16 residues. The V gene lost 0 bases and the J gene lost 6 bases, with 17 bases spanning the gap.

The chain employs TRBV5-1 and TRBJ2-1; 12 nucleotides match TRBD1. The V and J ends lost 5 bases and 7 bases, in that order; junction bases with no gene match: 7. The CDR3 extends over 15 amino acids. Germline CDR1 reads SGHRS; CDR2 reads YFSETQ. CDR3 in DNA: TGCGCCAGCAGACCCGGGACAGGGGGCTTGAATGAGCAGTTCTTC. This translates into CASRPGTGGLNEQFF.

This clone was counted once. The gene calls are TRBV5-1 and TRBJ2-1; 8 nucleotides agree with TRBD1. The V and J ends lost 4 bases and 6 bases, in that order; junction bases with no gene match: 9. This CDR3 is 15 amino acids long. Germline assignment: CDR1 SGHRS and CDR2 YFSETQ. The DNA of the CDR3 is TGCGCCAGCAGCCTAGGTGGACAGGGAGGCAATGAGCAGTTCTTC. It specifies CASSLGGQGGNEQFF.

The chain uses TRBV6-6 and TRBJ2-3; TRBD1 is a possible D gene (5 bases). Trimming removed 2 bases at V and 0 bases at J, with 9 bases between. The CDR3 spans 15 residues. Per germline, CDR1 MNHNY and CDR2 SVGAGI (reference sequence). The DNA for the CDR3 is TGTGCCAGCAGTTACCCTCAGGGTAGCACAGATACGCAGTATTTT. The encoded protein is CASSYPQGSTDTQYF.

The chain combines TRBV6-5 with TRBJ2-3, with D possibly being TRBD2 (5 bases). V gave up 6 bases and J gave up 5 bases, with 12 bases separating them. The CDR3 sequence is 13 residues long. Per germline, CDR1 MNHEY and CDR2 SVGAGI. CDR3: CASRLTREDTQYF. CDR3 DNA sequence: TGTGCCAGCAGGCTTACTCGGGAAGATACGCAGTATTTT.

This chain uses TRBV25-1 with TRBJ1-6; TRBD1 aligns across 9 bases. The CDR3 extends over 16 amino acids. The junction had 4 bases not matched to a gene; V was cut back by 0 bases and J by 7 bases. Germline CDR1 and CDR2: MGHDK and SYGVNS. This CDR3 is CASSEYMTGGNSPLHF. CDR3 DNA sequence: TGTGCCAGCAGTGAATATATGACAGGGGGGAATTCACCCCTCCACTTT.